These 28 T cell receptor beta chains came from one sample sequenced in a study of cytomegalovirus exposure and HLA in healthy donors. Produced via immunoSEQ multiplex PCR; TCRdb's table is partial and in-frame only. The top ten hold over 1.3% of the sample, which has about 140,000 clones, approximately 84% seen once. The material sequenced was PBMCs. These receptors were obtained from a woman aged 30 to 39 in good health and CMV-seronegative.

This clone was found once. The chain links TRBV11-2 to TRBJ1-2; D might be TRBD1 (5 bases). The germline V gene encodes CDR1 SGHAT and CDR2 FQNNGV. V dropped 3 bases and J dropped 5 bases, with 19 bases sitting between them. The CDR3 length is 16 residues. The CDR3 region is CASSFGAQAGWYGYTF. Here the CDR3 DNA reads TGTGCCAGCAGCTTTGGGGCTCAGGCAGGGTGGTATGGCTACACCTTC.

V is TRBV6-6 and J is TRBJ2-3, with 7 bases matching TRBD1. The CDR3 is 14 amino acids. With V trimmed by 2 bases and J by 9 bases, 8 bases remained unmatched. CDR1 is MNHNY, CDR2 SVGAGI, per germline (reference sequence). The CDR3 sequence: CASSYPLGQSTQYF. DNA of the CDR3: TGTGCCAGCAGTTACCCCTTGGGACAGAGCACGCAGTATTTT.

As DNA, the CDR3 is TGTGCCAGCAGACCGGGACAGCGTTACAATGAGCAGTTCTTC. The encoded protein is CASRPGQRYNEQFF. V gene TRBV6-5 combines with J gene TRBJ2-1; 7 positions match TRBD1. Germline V gene data show CDR1 as MNHEY and CDR2 as SVGAGI. CDR3 size: 14 residues. Trimming removed 6 bases from V and 4 bases from J; junction bases left unmatched: 6.

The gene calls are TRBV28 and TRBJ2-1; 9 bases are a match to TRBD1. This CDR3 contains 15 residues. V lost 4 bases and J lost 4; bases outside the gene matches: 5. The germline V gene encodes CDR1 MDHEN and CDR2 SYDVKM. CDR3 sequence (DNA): TGTGCCAGCAGTTCCGGACAGGGGCCGTACAATGAGCAGTTCTTC. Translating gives CASSSGQGPYNEQFF.

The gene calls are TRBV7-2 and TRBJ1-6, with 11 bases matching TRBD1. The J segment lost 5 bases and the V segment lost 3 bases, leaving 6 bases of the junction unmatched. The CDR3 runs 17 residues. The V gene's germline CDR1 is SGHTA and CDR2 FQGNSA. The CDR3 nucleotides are TGTGCCAGCAGCTTGCGGACAGGGGGCAATGATAATTCACCCCTCCACTTT. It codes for CASSLRTGGNDNSPLHF.

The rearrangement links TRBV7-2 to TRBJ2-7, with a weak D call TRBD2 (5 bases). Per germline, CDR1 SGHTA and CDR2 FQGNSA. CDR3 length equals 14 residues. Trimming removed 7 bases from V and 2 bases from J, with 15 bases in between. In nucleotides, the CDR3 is TGTGCCAGCAAGCTTAGTTGGGGAGCCTACGAGCAGTACTTC. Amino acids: CASKLSWGAYEQYF.

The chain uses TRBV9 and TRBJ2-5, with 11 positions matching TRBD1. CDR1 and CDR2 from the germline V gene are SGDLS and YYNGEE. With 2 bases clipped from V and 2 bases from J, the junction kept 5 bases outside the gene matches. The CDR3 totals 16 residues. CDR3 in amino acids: CASSVGTGGGQETQYF. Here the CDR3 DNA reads TGTGCCAGCAGCGTGGGGACAGGGGGGGGGCAAGAGACCCAGTACTTC.

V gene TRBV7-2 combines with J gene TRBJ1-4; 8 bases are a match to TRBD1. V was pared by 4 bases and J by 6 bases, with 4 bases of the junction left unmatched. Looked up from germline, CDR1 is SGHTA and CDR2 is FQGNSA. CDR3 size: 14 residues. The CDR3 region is CASSSRTGHEKLFF. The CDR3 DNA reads TGTGCCAGCAGCTCTAGGACAGGGCATGAAAAACTGTTTTTT.

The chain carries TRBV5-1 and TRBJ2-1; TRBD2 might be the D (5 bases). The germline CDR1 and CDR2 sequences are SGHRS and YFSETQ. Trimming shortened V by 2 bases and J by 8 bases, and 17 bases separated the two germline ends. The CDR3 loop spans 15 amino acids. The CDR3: CASSFGATKRDEQFF. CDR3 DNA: TGCGCCAGCAGCTTTGGCGCCACCAAGAGGGATGAGCAGTTCTTC.

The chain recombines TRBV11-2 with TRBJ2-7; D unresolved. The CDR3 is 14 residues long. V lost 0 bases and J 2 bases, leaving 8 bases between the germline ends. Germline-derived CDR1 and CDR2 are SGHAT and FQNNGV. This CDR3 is CASSLEPVTYEQYF. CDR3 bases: TGTGCCAGCAGCTTAGAGCCGGTCACCTACGAGCAGTACTTC.

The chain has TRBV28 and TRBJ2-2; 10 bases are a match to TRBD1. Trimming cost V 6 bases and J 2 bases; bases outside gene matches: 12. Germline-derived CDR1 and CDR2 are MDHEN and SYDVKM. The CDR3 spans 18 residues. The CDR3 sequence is CASSTPRDRGINTGELFF. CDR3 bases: TGTGCCAGCAGCACTCCCCGGGACAGGGGAATAAACACCGGGGAGCTGTTTTTT. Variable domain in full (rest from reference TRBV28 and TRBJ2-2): DVKVTQSSRYLVKRTGEKVFLECVQDMDHENMFWYRQDPGLGLRLIYFSYDVKMKEKGDIPEGYSVSREKKERFSLILESASTNQTSMYLCASSTPRDRGINTGELFFGEGSRLTVL.

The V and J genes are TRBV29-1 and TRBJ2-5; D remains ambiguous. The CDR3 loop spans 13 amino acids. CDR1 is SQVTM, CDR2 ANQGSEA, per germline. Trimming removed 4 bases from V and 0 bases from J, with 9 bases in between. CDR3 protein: CSVVNQYQETQYF. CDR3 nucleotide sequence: TGCAGCGTTGTTAATCAGTACCAAGAGACCCAGTACTTC.

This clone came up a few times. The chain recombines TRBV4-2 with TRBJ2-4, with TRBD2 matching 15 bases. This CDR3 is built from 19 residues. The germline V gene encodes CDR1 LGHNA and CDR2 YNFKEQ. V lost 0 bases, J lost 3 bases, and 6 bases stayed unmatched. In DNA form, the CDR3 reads TGTGCCAGCAGCCAAGAGGGGACTAGCGGGGGGACCTTCAAAAACATTCAGTACTTC. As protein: CASSQEGTSGGTFKNIQYF.

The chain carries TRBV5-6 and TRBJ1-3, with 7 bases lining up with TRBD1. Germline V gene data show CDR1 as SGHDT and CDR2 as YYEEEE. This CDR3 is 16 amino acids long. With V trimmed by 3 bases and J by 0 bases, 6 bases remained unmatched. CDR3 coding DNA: TGTGCCAGCAGCTCGGGACAGTGGAGCTCTGGAAACACCATATATTTT. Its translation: CASSSGQWSSGNTIYF.

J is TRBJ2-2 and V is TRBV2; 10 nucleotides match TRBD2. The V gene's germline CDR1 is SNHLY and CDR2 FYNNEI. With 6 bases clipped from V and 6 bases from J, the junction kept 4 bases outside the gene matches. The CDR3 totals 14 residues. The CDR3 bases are TGTGCCAGCAGGAGCGGGGGGGTCTCCGGGGAGCTGTTTTTT. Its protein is CASRSGGVSGELFF.

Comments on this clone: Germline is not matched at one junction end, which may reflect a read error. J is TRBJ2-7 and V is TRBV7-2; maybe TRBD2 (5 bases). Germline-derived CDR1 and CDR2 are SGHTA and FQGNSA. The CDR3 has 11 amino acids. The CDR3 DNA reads TGTGCCAGCAGCTTAGGGCCCCCGGGGAGCTTC. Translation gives CASSLGPPGSF.

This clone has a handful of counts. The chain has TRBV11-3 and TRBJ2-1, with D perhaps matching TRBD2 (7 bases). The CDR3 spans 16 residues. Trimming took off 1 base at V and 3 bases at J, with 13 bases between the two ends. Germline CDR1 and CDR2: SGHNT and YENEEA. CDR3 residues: CASSLVGGGGYNEQFF. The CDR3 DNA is TGTGCCAGCAGCTTAGTGGGCGGGGGCGGCTACAATGAGCAGTTCTTC.

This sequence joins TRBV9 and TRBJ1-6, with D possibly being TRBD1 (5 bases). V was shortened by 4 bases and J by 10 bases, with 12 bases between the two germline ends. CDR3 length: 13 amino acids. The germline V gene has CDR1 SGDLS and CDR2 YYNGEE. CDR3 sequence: CASSNDPGSPLHF. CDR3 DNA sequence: TGTGCCAGCAGCAACGATCCAGGGTCACCCCTCCACTTT.

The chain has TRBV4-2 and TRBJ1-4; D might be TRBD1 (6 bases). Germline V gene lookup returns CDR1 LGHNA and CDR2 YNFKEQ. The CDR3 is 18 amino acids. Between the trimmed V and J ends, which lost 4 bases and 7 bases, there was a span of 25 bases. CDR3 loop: CASSLLIPGGAVGEKLFF. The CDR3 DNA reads TGTGCCAGCAGCCTTTTGATCCCCGGGGGGGCGGTTGGTGAAAAACTGTTTTTT.

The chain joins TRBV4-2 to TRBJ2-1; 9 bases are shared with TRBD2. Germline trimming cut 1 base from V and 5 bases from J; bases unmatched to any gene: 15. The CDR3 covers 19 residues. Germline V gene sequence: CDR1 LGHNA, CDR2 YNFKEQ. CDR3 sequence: CASSQAPWRRGGDHNEQFF. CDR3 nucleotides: TGTGCCAGCAGCCAAGCGCCATGGCGGCGGGGGGGCGATCACAATGAGCAGTTCTTC.

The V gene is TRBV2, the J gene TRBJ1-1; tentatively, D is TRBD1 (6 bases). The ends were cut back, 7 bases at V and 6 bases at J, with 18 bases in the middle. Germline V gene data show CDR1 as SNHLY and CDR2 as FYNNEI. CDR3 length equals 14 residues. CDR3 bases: TGTGCCAGCACTCTCCGGGAGGGGGACCCTGAAGCTTTCTTT. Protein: CASTLREGDPEAFF. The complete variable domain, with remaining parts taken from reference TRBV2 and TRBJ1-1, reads EPEVTQTPSHQVTQMGQEVILRCVPISNHLYFYWYRQILGQKVEFLVSFYNNEISEKSEIFDDQFSVERPDGSNFTLKIRSTKLEDSAMYFCASTLREGDPEAFFGQGTRLTVV.

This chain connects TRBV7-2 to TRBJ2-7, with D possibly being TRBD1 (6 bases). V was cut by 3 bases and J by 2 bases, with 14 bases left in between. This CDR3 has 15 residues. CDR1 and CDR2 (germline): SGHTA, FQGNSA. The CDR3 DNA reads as TGTGCCAGCAGCTTTACAGGGAACGACGCCTACGAGCAGTACTTC. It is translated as CASSFTGNDAYEQYF.

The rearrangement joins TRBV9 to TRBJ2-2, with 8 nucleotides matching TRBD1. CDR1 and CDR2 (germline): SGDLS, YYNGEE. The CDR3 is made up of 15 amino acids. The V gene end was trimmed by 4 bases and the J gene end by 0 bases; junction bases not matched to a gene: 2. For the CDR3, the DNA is TGTGCCAGCAGCCAGGGGGCTGCGAACACCGGGGAGCTGTTTTTT. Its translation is CASSQGAANTGELFF. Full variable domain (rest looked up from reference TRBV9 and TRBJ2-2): DSGVTQTPKHLITATGQRVTLRCSPRSGDLSVYWYQQSLDQGLQFLIQYYNGEERAKGNILERFSAQQFPDLHSELNLSSLELGDSALYFCASSQGAANTGELFFGEGSRLTVL.

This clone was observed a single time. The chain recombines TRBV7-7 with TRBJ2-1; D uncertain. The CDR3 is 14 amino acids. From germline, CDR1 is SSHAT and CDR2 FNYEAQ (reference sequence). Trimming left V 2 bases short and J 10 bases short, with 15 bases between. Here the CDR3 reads CASSLSSYSQEQFF. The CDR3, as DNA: TGTGCCAGCAGCTTAAGTAGCTATTCCCAAGAGCAGTTCTTC.

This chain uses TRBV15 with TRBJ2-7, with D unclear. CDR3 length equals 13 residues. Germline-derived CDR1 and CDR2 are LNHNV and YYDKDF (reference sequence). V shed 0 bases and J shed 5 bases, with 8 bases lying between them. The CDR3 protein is CATSRDFGDEQYF. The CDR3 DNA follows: TGTGCCACCAGCAGAGATTTCGGAGACGAGCAGTACTTC.

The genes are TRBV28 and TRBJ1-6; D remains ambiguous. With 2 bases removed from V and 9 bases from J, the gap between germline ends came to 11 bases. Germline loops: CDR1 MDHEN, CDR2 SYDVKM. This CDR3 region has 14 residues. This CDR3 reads CASSLRDISSPLHF. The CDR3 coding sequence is TGTGCCAGCAGTTTAAGAGACATCAGTTCACCCCTCCACTTT.

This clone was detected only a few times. CDR3 sequence reads: CASSPSGGYGYTF. CDR3 sequence (DNA): TGTGCCAGTAGTCCGTCCGGGGGCTATGGCTACACCTTC. V and J are TRBV19 and TRBJ1-2; D may be TRBD1 (5 bases). This CDR3 is 13 amino acids long. Germline CDR1 and CDR2: LNHDA and SQIVND (reference sequence). The V and J ends lost 5 bases and 4 bases respectively, with 11 bases between them.

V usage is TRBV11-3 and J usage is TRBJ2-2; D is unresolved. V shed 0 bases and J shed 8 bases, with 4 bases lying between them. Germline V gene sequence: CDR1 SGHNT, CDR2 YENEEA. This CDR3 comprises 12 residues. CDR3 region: CASSLDRGELFF. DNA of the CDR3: TGTGCCAGCAGCTTAGATCGGGGGGAGCTGTTTTTT.